Detailed here is one TCR beta chain. This clonotype was observed at least ten times. What antigen it recognizes has not been identified. There are no base qualities to consult, and no much larger clone falls within one base. This sample was taken from a study of regulatory T cells in long-lasting Graves disease (dated by TCRdb to the early 2020s). About the full investigation: In the newly diagnosed Graves' disease group, patients had been taking antithyroid drugs for less than 3 months. This study used TCR sequencing and RNA sequencing of peripheral blood to compare persistent Graves' disease patients against newly diagnosed Graves' disease patients. TCR sequencing covered roughly 13 persistent and approximately 20 newly diagnosed Graves' disease patients, about 35 samples in total. The study was conducted in China and was registered as a clinical trial.

Library preparation was by multiplex PCR. Sequencing used an Illumina HiSeq 4000. To build TCR beta libraries, CDR3 regions were amplified by Arm-PCR using iRepertoire HTBI primers. Before sequencing, the PCR products went through gel purification. Turning to the authors' computational methods: Across samples, approximately 68 TRBV and 12 to 15 TRBJ segments were identified and used for gene usage analysis of CDR3 amino acid clonotypes. COPE and FqMerger were used to merge the filtered high-quality paired reads into contigs. Contigs were aligned with BLAST to IMGT TRBV, TRBD and TRBJ reference genes, and CDR3 was defined per IMGT. Clonotypes above 0.1% frequency were classified as highly expanded clones. Repertoire diversity was measured by Shannon entropy, and V-J evenness by the Gini coefficient. Clonotypes shared by more than one individual were considered public. TCRdb ran its own pipeline on the public reads, namely fastp trimming at Q25 and MiXCR clone calling, and kept in-frame beta chains. Every CDR3 protein is listed once, alongside the most common genes and DNA of its rows. Clone size and V and J calls follow TCRdb, not the original study. This sample gives approximately 210,000 distinct CDR3 sequences in total; approximately 16% of them show up just once. Around 20% of the sample goes to the ten largest clones.

The sample's time point label, decoded: newly diagnosed GD, antithyroid drugs for less than 3 months. For both TCR sequencing and RNA sequencing, RNA was extracted from PBMCs in TRIzol. The diagnosis of Graves' disease followed American Thyroid Association guidelines. The patients came from an endocrinology department in Xi'an, China. Each patient gave about 8.1 milliliters of peripheral blood, collected in an EDTA anticoagulant tube. Ficoll Paque Plus density gradient separation was used to isolate PBMCs, and no further T cell sorting was performed. An Agilent 2100 Bioanalyzer and agarose gel were used to check RNA quality, and a NanoDrop 2000 was used to measure RNA concentration. The CDR3 holds 15 amino acids from the cysteine to the phenylalanine. The only DNA kept is the CDR3, 45 bases in frame from the first base. As encoded in the germline V gene (reference sequence), CDR1 is SGHNT while CDR2 is YYREEE. Deletion took 0 bases off V and 0 bases off J, with a span of 7 bases between the germline ends.

The research as a whole found: Compared with newly diagnosed patients, patients with persistent Graves' disease had lower TCR Shannon entropy and fewer highly expanded clones, which suggests clonal expansion. TRBV28, TRBJ1-2 and TRBJ2-5 were preferentially used in persistent disease, while TRBV20-1 and TRBJ2-1 were favored in newly diagnosed disease. As a limitation, the authors acknowledged that the small sample size may reduce accuracy. A larger number of public clonotypes was shared among persistent patients (2,741) than among newly diagnosed patients (more than 850). Sequencing and analysis were limited to the TCR beta chain. Because the primary lesion, thyroid tissue, could not be accessed, the study looked at peripheral blood alone.

The material was peripheral blood mononuclear cells (PBMCs), obtained at new diagnosis, from a patient treated with antithyroid drugs. The sequence was obtained from a female donor with Graves disease. The V and J segments used are TRBV5-4 and TRBJ2-1; tentative D gene TRBD2, with 6 bases matching. Here the CDR3 is given as CASSLVGSSYNEQFF. The sequenced DNA is TGTGCCAGCAGCTTGGTCGGGAGCTCCTACAATGAGCAGTTCTTC. Joined to the reference TRBV5-4 and TRBJ2-1 proteins, this CDR3 gives the full variable domain: ETGVTQSPTHLIKTRGQQVTLRCSSQSGHNTVSWYQQALGQGPQFIFQYYREEENGRGNFPPRFSGLQFPNYSSELNVNALELDDSALYLCASSLVGSSYNEQFFGPGTRLTVL.